This T cell receptor (beta chain) was obtained from a study of blood T cell repertoires in COVID-19. Study-wide context: Sample material is recorded as cDNA or gDNA derived from T cells, B-cell-depleted T cells, or PBMCs.

Germline CDR1 and CDR2: MDHEN and SYDVKM. This CDR3 is 15 amino acids long. Trimming removed 5 bases from V and 2 bases from J, with 16 bases in between. Original processing methods: Reference gene primer amplification gave estimated nucleated cell counts. Some clones are missing from TCRdb's copy, which holds only in-frame ones; the method was immunoSEQ multiplex PCR. V and J calls and clone size are as listed in that table; D and trimming were resolved from the DNA. This sample has around 97,000 clones; about 89% occur once, and the top ten carry 20%. The chain uses TRBV28 and TRBJ2-7, with D possibly TRBD2 on 5 matching bases. The receptor's source is a human donor in a cohort sampled during active COVID-19. What was sequenced was peripheral blood. The CDR3 reads CASSTGEGLTYEQYF. CDR3 DNA: TGTGCCAGCAGTACGGGTGAGGGCCTAACCTACGAGCAGTACTTC.